The rows below give T cell receptor beta chains drawn from one sample of a study of OX40 agonist ivuxolimab in advanced cancers. The data were produced by immunoSEQ multiplex PCR, yet TCRdb's version contains in-frame clones alone and is incomplete. The sample gives around 100,000 clones, about 92% of which show up once; 0.26% is in the top ten. The specimen comprised CD4+ or CD8+ T cells sorted from blood, sampled in a trial of the OX40 agonist ivuxolimab. The receptors were gathered from an adult with an advanced solid tumor such as melanoma, head and neck, liver or kidney cancer. The CDR3 runs from the conserved cysteine through the conserved F or W. The D gene is left open where the match is weak. Clone sizes are given selectively: once, few, many, or a class where the clone is expanded.

cdr3_nt: TGTGCCAGTAGTCAGACCCGGGTCCCAGCGAATAGCTCCTACGAGCAGTACTTC
cdr3_aa: CASSQTRVPANSSYEQYF
v_call: TRBV19
clone_size: -
cdr3_length: 18
d_call: -
j_call: TRBJ2-7

cdr3_nt: TGTGCCAGCAGTTACTCCGGGACAGGGGAAGAAAAACTGTTTTTT
cdr3_aa: CASSYSGTGEEKLFF
v_call: TRBV6-5
clone_size: few
cdr3_length: 15
d_call: TRBD1
j_call: TRBJ1-4

cdr3_nt: TGTGCCTTTAACCGGGGGAATGAAAAACTGTTTTTT
cdr3_aa: CAFNRGNEKLFF
v_call: TRBV30
clone_size: few
cdr3_length: 12
d_call: -
j_call: TRBJ1-4

cdr3_nt: TGTGCCAGCAGCTTAGAAGGTTTCCTAGGGACCGCCGGGGAGCTGTTTTTT
cdr3_aa: CASSLEGFLGTAGELFF
v_call: TRBV11-3
clone_size: -
cdr3_length: 17
d_call: -
j_call: TRBJ2-2

cdr3_nt: TGCGCCAGCAGCTACCGGGGGACAACGAACACCGGGGAGCTGTTTTTT
cdr3_aa: CASSYRGTTNTGELFF
v_call: TRBV5-1
clone_size: -
cdr3_length: 16
d_call: -
j_call: TRBJ2-2

cdr3_nt: TGTGCCAGCAGCTCCCAGTCGCAGGGAAACACCATATATTTT
cdr3_aa: CASSSQSQGNTIYF
v_call: TRBV13
clone_size: -
cdr3_length: 14
d_call: -
j_call: TRBJ1-3

cdr3_nt: TGTGCCAGCTCGCCTGGGGCAGGGCCTCTTCAGCCCCAGCATTTT
cdr3_aa: CASSPGAGPLQPQHF
v_call: TRBV18
clone_size: -
cdr3_length: 15
d_call: -
j_call: TRBJ1-5

cdr3_nt: TGTGCCAGCAGCACGACGAGCGGGGGTTTGGTTCAGCCCCAGCATTTT
cdr3_aa: CASSTTSGGLVQPQHF
v_call: TRBV9
clone_size: once
cdr3_length: 16
d_call: -
j_call: TRBJ1-5

cdr3_nt: TGTGCCAGCACCCCGCGAGGAACCCCTAGCGCAGATACGCAGTATTTT
cdr3_aa: CASTPRGTPSADTQYF
v_call: TRBV27
clone_size: -
cdr3_length: 16
d_call: -
j_call: TRBJ2-3

cdr3_nt: TGTGCCAGCAGCTCCTTCTGGCGCGACTCCTACAATGAGCAGTTCTTC
cdr3_aa: CASSSFWRDSYNEQFF
v_call: TRBV7-9
clone_size: -
cdr3_length: 16
d_call: -
j_call: TRBJ2-1

cdr3_nt: TGTGCCAGCAGTGAAATTTACAATGAGCAGTTCTTC
cdr3_aa: CASSEIYNEQFF
v_call: TRBV6-1
clone_size: -
cdr3_length: 12
d_call: -
j_call: TRBJ2-1

cdr3_nt: TGTGCCAGCAGCGTTCAGGATACGCAGTATTTT
cdr3_aa: CASSVQDTQYF
v_call: TRBV9
clone_size: -
cdr3_length: 11
d_call: -
j_call: TRBJ2-3

cdr3_nt: TGCGCCAGCAGCTTGGTTGAGGGCGGGGAGACCCAGTACTTC
cdr3_aa: CASSLVEGGETQYF
v_call: TRBV5-1
clone_size: -
cdr3_length: 14
d_call: -
j_call: TRBJ2-5

cdr3_nt: TGTGCCAGCAGTTTTAGTTCGGGCAGGCCCGTCTACGAGCAGTACTTC
cdr3_aa: CASSFSSGRPVYEQYF
v_call: TRBV28
clone_size: -
cdr3_length: 16
d_call: -
j_call: TRBJ2-7

cdr3_nt: TGTGCCAGCTACAGTCATAACTATGGCTACACCTTC
cdr3_aa: CASYSHNYGYTF
v_call: TRBV6-1
clone_size: -
cdr3_length: 12
d_call: -
j_call: TRBJ1-2

cdr3_nt: TGTGCCAGCAGCCTCTACCGGGACAGCCATTACAATGAGCAGTTCTTC
cdr3_aa: CASSLYRDSHYNEQFF
v_call: TRBV11-3
clone_size: -
cdr3_length: 16
d_call: TRBD1
j_call: TRBJ2-1

cdr3_nt: TGTGCCAGCAGTTTTATTGGTAGCGGGGGGGCAGATACGCAGTATTTT
cdr3_aa: CASSFIGSGGADTQYF
v_call: TRBV28
clone_size: -
cdr3_length: 16
d_call: TRBD2
j_call: TRBJ2-3

cdr3_nt: TGTGCCAGTAGTGTACCCGCGGGGAGCGGGGGTTCAGATACGCAGTATTTT
cdr3_aa: CASSVPAGSGGSDTQYF
v_call: TRBV19
clone_size: -
cdr3_length: 17
d_call: TRBD2
j_call: TRBJ2-3

cdr3_nt: TGTGCCAGCAGCCGACTGGGACATCCAGGCGGCGAGCAGTACTTC
cdr3_aa: CASSRLGHPGGEQYF
v_call: TRBV5-4
clone_size: -
cdr3_length: 15
d_call: -
j_call: TRBJ2-7

cdr3_nt: TGCGCCAGCAGCTTGGAAGGGAACTACAATGAGCAGTTCTTC
cdr3_aa: CASSLEGNYNEQFF
v_call: TRBV5-1
clone_size: -
cdr3_length: 14
d_call: -
j_call: TRBJ2-1

cdr3_nt: TGTGCCAGCAGTTCAACTAGCGGGAGGGCCGGGGAGGAGCAGTTCTTC
cdr3_aa: CASSSTSGRAGEEQFF
v_call: TRBV6-5
clone_size: -
cdr3_length: 16
d_call: TRBD2
j_call: TRBJ2-1

cdr3_nt: TGTGCCAGCAGCTTGCAGCGGGGTGAGCAGTTCTTC
cdr3_aa: CASSLQRGEQFF
v_call: TRBV7-2
clone_size: -
cdr3_length: 12
d_call: TRBD2
j_call: TRBJ2-1

cdr3_nt: TGTGCCAGCAGTTTACCCCCTCCCACTAACTATGGCTACACCTTC
cdr3_aa: CASSLPPPTNYGYTF
v_call: TRBV28
clone_size: -
cdr3_length: 15
d_call: -
j_call: TRBJ1-2

cdr3_nt: TGTGCCAGCAGCGAAGGGAATAGCAATCAGCCCCAGCATTTT
cdr3_aa: CASSEGNSNQPQHF
v_call: TRBV7-2
clone_size: -
cdr3_length: 14
d_call: -
j_call: TRBJ1-5

cdr3_nt: TGTGCCAGCAGTCGACTAGCGGGAGGCACCTCTGGGGCCAACGTCCTGACTTTC
cdr3_aa: CASSRLAGGTSGANVLTF
v_call: TRBV27
clone_size: -
cdr3_length: 18
d_call: TRBD2
j_call: TRBJ2-6

cdr3_nt: TGTGCCAGCAGCGTCTGGGCAGGATACAATGAGCAGTTCTTC
cdr3_aa: CASSVWAGYNEQFF
v_call: TRBV9
clone_size: -
cdr3_length: 14
d_call: -
j_call: TRBJ2-1

cdr3_nt: TGTGCCAGCAGGGGGACTAGCGGGCCTGAGTGGAATGAGCAGTTCTTC
cdr3_aa: CASRGTSGPEWNEQFF
v_call: TRBV11-2
clone_size: -
cdr3_length: 16
d_call: TRBD2
j_call: TRBJ2-1

cdr3_nt: TGTGCCAGCAGCAAAGGGGGGACAGGATATAATCAGCCCCAGCATTTT
cdr3_aa: CASSKGGTGYNQPQHF
v_call: TRBV21-1
clone_size: -
cdr3_length: 16
d_call: -
j_call: TRBJ1-5

cdr3_nt: TGTGCCAGCAGGGACCGGACTAGCGGGGATACGCAGTATTTT
cdr3_aa: CASRDRTSGDTQYF
v_call: TRBV2
clone_size: -
cdr3_length: 14
d_call: TRBD2
j_call: TRBJ2-3

cdr3_nt: TGTGCCAGCAGCTTGGATTACAATGAGCAGTTCTTC
cdr3_aa: CASSLDYNEQFF
v_call: TRBV5-4
clone_size: -
cdr3_length: 12
d_call: -
j_call: TRBJ2-1

cdr3_nt: TGTGCCAGCTCACCACCGGATACAGGGGTATACACCGGGGAGCTGTTTTTT
cdr3_aa: CASSPPDTGVYTGELFF
v_call: TRBV18
clone_size: -
cdr3_length: 17
d_call: TRBD1
j_call: TRBJ2-2

cdr3_nt: TGTGCCTGGAGTCCACAGGGGGCACGGACCGGGGAGCTGTTTTTT
cdr3_aa: CAWSPQGARTGELFF
v_call: TRBV30
clone_size: -
cdr3_length: 15
d_call: TRBD1
j_call: TRBJ2-2

cdr3_nt: TGTGCCAGTAGTTGGAGGGACCCCCGAGAGAAGGGTGGCTACACCTTC
cdr3_aa: CASSWRDPREKGGYTF
v_call: TRBV19
clone_size: -
cdr3_length: 16
d_call: -
j_call: TRBJ1-2

cdr3_nt: TGTGCCAGTAGGCCAGCGGTATCCTACAATGAGCAGTTCTTC
cdr3_aa: CASRPAVSYNEQFF
v_call: TRBV19
clone_size: few
cdr3_length: 14
d_call: -
j_call: TRBJ2-1

cdr3_nt: TGTGCCAGTAGCACCCCCAGGGGGTATGGCTACACCTTC
cdr3_aa: CASSTPRGYGYTF
v_call: TRBV19
clone_size: few
cdr3_length: 13
d_call: TRBD1
j_call: TRBJ1-2

cdr3_nt: TGCGCCAGCAGCTCCATCAGGGGGAACACCGGGGAGCTGTTTTTT
cdr3_aa: CASSSIRGNTGELFF
v_call: TRBV5-1
clone_size: -
cdr3_length: 15
d_call: -
j_call: TRBJ2-2

cdr3_nt: TGTGCCAGCAGCCGGGACAGTCGCTATGGCTACACCTTC
cdr3_aa: CASSRDSRYGYTF
v_call: TRBV28
clone_size: -
cdr3_length: 13
d_call: TRBD1
j_call: TRBJ1-2

cdr3_nt: TGTGCCAGCAGTCAACAGGGCGACACTGAAGCTTTCTTT
cdr3_aa: CASSQQGDTEAFF
v_call: TRBV2
clone_size: -
cdr3_length: 13
d_call: -
j_call: TRBJ1-1

cdr3_nt: TGTGCCAGCGGAATACCGCCAATTGAGGAGCTGTTTTTT
cdr3_aa: CASGIPPIEELFF
v_call: TRBV6-6
clone_size: once
cdr3_length: 13
d_call: -
j_call: TRBJ2-2

cdr3_nt: TGTGCCAGCAAGGAGGGCAATCAGCCCCAGCATTTT
cdr3_aa: CASKEGNQPQHF
v_call: TRBV6-6
clone_size: -
cdr3_length: 12
d_call: -
j_call: TRBJ1-5

cdr3_nt: TGTGCCAGCAGCAGCCTGTATGAGCAGTTCTTC
cdr3_aa: CASSSLYEQFF
v_call: TRBV4-2
clone_size: -
cdr3_length: 11
d_call: -
j_call: TRBJ2-1

cdr3_nt: TGTGCCAGCAGTTACCCAGACAGCTCGAGCACAGATACGCAGTATTTT
cdr3_aa: CASSYPDSSSTDTQYF
v_call: TRBV6-5
clone_size: once
cdr3_length: 16
d_call: -
j_call: TRBJ2-3

cdr3_nt: TGTGCCAGCAGCTTAGAGCGGCGGGAGATATCCAATGAGCAGTTCTTC
cdr3_aa: CASSLERREISNEQFF
v_call: TRBV7-8
clone_size: -
cdr3_length: 16
d_call: TRBD2
j_call: TRBJ2-1

cdr3_nt: TGTGCCTGGAGTGTAGGTGGGCAGGGGGCGAACACCATATATTTT
cdr3_aa: CAWSVGGQGANTIYF
v_call: TRBV30
clone_size: once
cdr3_length: 15
d_call: TRBD1
j_call: TRBJ1-3

cdr3_nt: TGTGCCTGGAGTGTAGCAGTTGAGCAGTTCTTC
cdr3_aa: CAWSVAVEQFF
v_call: TRBV30
clone_size: -
cdr3_length: 11
d_call: -
j_call: TRBJ2-1

cdr3_nt: TGCGCCAGCAGCCAAGAATGGGCACAGGGGGCGATCTATGGCTACACCTTC
cdr3_aa: CASSQEWAQGAIYGYTF
v_call: TRBV4-3
clone_size: -
cdr3_length: 17
d_call: TRBD1
j_call: TRBJ1-2

cdr3_nt: TGTGCCAGCAGTTCCATGGGGCTGAGCTATGGCTACACCTTC
cdr3_aa: CASSSMGLSYGYTF
v_call: TRBV28
clone_size: -
cdr3_length: 14
d_call: -
j_call: TRBJ1-2

cdr3_nt: TGTGCCAGCAGCATACAACCGGCGAGCGGGGGGGTCAACAATGAGCAGTTCTTC
cdr3_aa: CASSIQPASGGVNNEQFF
v_call: TRBV7-2
clone_size: -
cdr3_length: 18
d_call: TRBD2
j_call: TRBJ2-1